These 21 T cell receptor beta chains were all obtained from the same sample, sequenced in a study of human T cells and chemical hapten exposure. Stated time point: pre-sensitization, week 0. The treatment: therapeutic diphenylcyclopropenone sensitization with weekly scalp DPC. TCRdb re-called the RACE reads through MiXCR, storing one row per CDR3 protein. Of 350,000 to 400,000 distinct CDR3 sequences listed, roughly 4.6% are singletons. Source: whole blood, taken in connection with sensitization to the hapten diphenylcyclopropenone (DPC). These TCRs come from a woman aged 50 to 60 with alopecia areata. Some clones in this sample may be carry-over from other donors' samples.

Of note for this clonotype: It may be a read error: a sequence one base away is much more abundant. The CDR3 coding sequence is TGTGCCAGCGGCCCTGGGACAAAGGACGTTGCTAGCACAGATACGCAGTATTTT. Residues: CASGPGTKDVASTDTQYF. V usage is TRBV3-1 and J usage is TRBJ2-3; D is perhaps TRBD1 (6 bases). V lost 8 bases and J lost 0, with 24 bases in between. CDR1 LGHDT and CDR2 YNNKEL come from the germline V gene (reference sequence). This CDR3 contains 18 residues.

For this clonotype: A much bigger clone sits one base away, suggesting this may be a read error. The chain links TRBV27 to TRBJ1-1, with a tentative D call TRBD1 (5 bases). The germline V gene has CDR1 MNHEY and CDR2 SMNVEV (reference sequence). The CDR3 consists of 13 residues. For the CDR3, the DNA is TGTGCCAGCAGTTTAAAGGGGCGTAAGGAAGCTTGCTTT. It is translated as CASSLKGRKEACF.

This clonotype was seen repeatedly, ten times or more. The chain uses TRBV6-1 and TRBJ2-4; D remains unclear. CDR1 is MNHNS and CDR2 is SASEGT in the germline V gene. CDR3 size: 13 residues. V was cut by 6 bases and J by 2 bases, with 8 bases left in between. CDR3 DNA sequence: TGTGCCAGCAGGGAACAGACCAAAAACATTCAGTACTTC. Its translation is CASREQTKNIQYF.

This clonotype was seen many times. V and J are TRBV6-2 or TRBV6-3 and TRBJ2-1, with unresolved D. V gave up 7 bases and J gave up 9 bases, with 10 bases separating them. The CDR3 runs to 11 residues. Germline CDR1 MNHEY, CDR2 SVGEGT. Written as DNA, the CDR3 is TGTGCCAGCACCCTTTGGGGTGAGCAGTTCTTC. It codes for CASTLWGEQFF.

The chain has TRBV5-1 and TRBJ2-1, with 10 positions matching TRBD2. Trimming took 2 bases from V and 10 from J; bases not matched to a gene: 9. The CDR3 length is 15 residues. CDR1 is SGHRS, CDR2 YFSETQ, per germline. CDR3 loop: CASSLGLAGDGEQFF. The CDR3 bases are TGCGCCAGCAGCTTAGGCCTAGCGGGAGACGGCGAGCAGTTCTTC.

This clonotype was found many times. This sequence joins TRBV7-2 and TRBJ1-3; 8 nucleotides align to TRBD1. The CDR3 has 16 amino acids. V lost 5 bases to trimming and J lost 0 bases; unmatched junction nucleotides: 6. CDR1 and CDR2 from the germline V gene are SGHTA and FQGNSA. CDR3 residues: CASSLYRGNSGNTIYF. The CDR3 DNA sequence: TGTGCCAGCAGCCTCTACAGGGGGAACTCTGGAAACACCATATATTTT.

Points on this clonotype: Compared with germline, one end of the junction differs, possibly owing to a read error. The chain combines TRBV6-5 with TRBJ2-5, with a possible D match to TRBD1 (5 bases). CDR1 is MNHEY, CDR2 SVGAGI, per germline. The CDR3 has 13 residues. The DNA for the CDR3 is TGTGCCAGCAGGCCACCAGGGCAAGAGACCCGGTACTTC. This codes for CASRPPGQETRYF.

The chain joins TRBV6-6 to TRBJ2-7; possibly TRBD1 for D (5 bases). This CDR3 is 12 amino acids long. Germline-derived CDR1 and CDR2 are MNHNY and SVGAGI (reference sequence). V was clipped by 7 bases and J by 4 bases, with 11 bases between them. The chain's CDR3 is CASIIKGYEQYF. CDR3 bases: TGTGCCAGCATTATAAAGGGGTACGAGCAGTACTTC.

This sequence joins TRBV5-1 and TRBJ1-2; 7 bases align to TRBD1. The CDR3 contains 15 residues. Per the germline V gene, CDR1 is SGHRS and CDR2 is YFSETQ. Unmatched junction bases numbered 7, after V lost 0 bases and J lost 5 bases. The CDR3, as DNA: TGCGCCAGCAGCTTGGTTACAGGGGACCCTTATGGCTACACCTTC. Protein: CASSLVTGDPYGYTF.

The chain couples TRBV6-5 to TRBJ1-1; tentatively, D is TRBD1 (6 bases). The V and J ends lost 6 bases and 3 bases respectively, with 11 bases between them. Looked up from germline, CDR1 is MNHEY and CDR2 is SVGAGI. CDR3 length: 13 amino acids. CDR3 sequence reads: CASSWTVDTEAFF. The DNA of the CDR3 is TGTGCCAGCAGCTGGACAGTCGACACTGAAGCTTTCTTT.

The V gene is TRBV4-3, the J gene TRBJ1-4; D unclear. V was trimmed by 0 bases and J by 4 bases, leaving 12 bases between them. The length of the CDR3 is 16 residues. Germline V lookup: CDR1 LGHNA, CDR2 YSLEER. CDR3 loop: CASSQEAGPLNEKLFF. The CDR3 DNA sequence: TGCGCCAGCAGCCAAGAAGCAGGCCCCCTTAATGAAAAACTGTTTTTT.

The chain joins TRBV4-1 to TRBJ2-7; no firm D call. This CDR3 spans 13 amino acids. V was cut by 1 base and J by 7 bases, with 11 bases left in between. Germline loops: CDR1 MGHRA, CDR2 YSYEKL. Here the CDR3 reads CASSQGQALEQYF. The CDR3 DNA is TGCGCCAGCAGCCAAGGGCAGGCCCTTGAGCAGTACTTC.

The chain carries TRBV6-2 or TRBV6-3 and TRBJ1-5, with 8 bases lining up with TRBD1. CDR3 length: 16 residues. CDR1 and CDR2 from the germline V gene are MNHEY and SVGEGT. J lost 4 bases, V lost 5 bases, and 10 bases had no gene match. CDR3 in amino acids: CASSLGQGRYNQPQHF. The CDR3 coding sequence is TGTGCCAGCAGTCTTGGACAGGGTAGATATAATCAGCCCCAGCATTTT.

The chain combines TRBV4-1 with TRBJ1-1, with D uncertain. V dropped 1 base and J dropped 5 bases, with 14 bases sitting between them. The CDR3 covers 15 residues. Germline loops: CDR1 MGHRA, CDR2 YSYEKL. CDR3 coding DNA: TGCGCCAGCAGCCAAGCCCTAGGGTTCAAGACTGAAGCTTTCTTT. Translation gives CASSQALGFKTEAFF.

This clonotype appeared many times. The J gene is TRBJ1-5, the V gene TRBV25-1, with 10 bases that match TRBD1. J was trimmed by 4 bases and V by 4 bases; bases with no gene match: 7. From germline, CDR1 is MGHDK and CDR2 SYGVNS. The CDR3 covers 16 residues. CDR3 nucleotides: TGTGCCAGCAGTGCGACAGGGGGCCCCCCTAATCAGCCCCAGCATTTT. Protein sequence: CASSATGGPPNQPQHF.

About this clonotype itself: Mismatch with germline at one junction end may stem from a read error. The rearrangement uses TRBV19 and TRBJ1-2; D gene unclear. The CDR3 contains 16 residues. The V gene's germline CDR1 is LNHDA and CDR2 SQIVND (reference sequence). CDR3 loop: CASTARPETALYGNTF. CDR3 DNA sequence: TGTGCCAGTACCGCCCGGCCAGAAACCGCACTGTATGGCAACACCTTC.

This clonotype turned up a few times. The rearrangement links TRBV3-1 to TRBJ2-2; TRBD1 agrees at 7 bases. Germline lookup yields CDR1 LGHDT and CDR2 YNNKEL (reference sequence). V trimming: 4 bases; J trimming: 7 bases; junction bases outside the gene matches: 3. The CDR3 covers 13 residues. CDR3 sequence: CASSRQGIGELFF. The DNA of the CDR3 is TGTGCCAGCAGCCGACAGGGCATCGGGGAGCTGTTTTTT.

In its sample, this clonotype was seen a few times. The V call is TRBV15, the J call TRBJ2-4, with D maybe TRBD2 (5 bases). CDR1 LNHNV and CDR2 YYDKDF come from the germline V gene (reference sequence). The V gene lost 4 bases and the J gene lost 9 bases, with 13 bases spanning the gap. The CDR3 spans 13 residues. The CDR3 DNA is TGTGCCACCAGCAACCCCGGGAAGATCATTCAGTACTTC. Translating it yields CATSNPGKIIQYF.

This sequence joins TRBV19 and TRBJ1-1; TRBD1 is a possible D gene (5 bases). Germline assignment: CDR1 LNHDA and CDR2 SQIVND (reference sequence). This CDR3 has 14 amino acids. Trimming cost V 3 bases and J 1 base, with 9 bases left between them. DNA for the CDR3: TGTGCCAGTAGTATGGGGCTGGGGAACACTGAAGCTTTCTTT. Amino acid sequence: CASSMGLGNTEAFF.

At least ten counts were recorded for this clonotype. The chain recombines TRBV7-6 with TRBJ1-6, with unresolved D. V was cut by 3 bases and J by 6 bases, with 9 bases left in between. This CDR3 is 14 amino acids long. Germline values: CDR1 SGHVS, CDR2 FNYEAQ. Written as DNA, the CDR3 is TGTGCCAGCAGCTTGGAGACTCGTAATTCACCCCTCCACTTT. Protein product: CASSLETRNSPLHF.

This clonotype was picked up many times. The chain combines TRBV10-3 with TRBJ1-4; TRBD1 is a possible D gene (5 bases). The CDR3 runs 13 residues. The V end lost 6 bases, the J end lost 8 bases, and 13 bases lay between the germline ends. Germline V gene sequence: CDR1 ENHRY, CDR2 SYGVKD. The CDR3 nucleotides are TGTGCCATCAGCCGGGACGTGGAGGAAAAACTGTTTTTT. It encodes CAISRDVEEKLFF.